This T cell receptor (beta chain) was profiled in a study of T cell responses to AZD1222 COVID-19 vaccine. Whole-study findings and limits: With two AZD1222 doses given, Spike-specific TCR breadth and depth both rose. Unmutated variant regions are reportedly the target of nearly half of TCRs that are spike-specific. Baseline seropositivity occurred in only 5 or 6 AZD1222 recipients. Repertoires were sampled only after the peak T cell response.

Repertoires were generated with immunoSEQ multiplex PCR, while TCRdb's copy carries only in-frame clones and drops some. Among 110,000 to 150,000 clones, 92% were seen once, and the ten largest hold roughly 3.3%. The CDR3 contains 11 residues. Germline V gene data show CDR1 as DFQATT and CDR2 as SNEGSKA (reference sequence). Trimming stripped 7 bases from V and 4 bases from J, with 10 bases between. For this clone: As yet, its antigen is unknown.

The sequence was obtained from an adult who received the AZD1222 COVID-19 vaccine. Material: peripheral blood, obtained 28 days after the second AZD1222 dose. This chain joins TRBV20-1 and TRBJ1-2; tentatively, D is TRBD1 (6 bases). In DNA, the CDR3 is TGCAGTGTCAGGGGAGGCTATGGCTACACCTTC. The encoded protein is CSVRGGYGYTF.